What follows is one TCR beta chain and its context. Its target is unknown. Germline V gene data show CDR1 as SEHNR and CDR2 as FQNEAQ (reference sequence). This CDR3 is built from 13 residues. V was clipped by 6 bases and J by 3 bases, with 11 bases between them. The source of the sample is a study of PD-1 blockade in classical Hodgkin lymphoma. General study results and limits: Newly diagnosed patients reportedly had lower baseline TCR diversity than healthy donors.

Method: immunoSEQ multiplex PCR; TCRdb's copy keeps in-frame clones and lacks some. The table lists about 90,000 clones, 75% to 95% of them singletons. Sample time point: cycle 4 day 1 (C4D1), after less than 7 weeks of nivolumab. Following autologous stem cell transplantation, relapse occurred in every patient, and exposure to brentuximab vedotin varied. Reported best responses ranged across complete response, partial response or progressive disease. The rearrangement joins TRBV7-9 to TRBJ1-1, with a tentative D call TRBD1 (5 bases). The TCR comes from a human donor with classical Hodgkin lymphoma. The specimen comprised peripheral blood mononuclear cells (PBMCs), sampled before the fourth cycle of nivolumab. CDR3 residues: CASRPGGHTEAFF. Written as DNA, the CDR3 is TGTGCCAGCAGACCCGGGGGTCACACTGAAGCTTTCTTT.